This TCR beta chain was captured by sequencing in a study of vaccination and CD4 T cells after COVID-19. Turning to the study itself: Median time from second vaccine dose to sampling was about 70 days (14 to 241). Cells were stimulated with overlapping spike peptides from SARS-CoV-2, HCoV-NL63, HCoV-OC43 and HCoV-229E.

The Oncomine TCR Beta short-read assay sequenced DNA from cultured CD4+ T cells. Researchers extracted genomic DNA from CD4+ T cells that had been cultured. TCRdb recomputed calls from the PCR reads with MiXCR, one row per CDR3 protein. The sample comprises around 12,000 distinct CDR3 sequences, around a third of which are singletons, and 34% rests with the top ten. Per the germline V gene, CDR1 is MNHEY and CDR2 is SMNVEV (reference sequence). The CDR3 covers 20 residues. Treatment noted: approximately nine-day PBMC culture with coronavirus spike peptide pools or control peptides (ViraFEST assay). Concerning this clonotype itself: Its target is not known. One end of the junction does not line up with germline, which may come from a read error.

The sequenced sample was CD4+ T cells from blood, cultured in vitro, obtained before SARS-CoV-2 vaccination. The gene calls are TRBV27 and TRBJ2-7, with 7 positions matching TRBD2. The sequence was collected from a human donor who received a COVID-19 vaccine. The CDR3 nucleotides read TGCACCAGCAGTTTATCCACAGTGGGAGGTAGGGCTAGCGGCCTTTACGAGCAGTACTTC. This codes for CTSSLSTVGGRASGLYEQYF.